The 13 T cell receptor beta chains presented below share a single source sample, sequenced in a study of T-cell memory formation after mild COVID-19 (dated by TCRdb to about 2021). Library preparation used 5' RACE. The sequencing machine was an Illumina NovaSeq 6000. TCRdb itself trimmed the public reads at Q25 with fastp, ran MiXCR and retained productive beta chains. Each entry merges the rows of one CDR3 protein and shows their most common DNA and genes. Within this sample are roughly 600,000 distinct CDR3 sequences, with approximately 19% of them counted one time only. 12% of the sample comes from the top ten. Sequencing used PBMCs or a T cell subset sorted from them (not recorded which). These receptor sequences come from an adult woman who had mild COVID-19 (a few samples of this study predate the infection). The sample titles of this study are shuffled in the database, so cell type and time point are left out; the donor was told from shared clones.

In its sample, this clonotype was seen a few times. This chain connects TRBV4-1 to TRBJ2-5; 10 bases match TRBD1. Looked up from germline, CDR1 is MGHRA and CDR2 is YSYEKL. V lost 2 bases and J lost 4; bases outside the gene matches: 16. The CDR3 totals 19 residues. CDR3 sequence reads: CASSQFWPPGQGKRETQYF. CDR3 sequence (DNA): TGCGCCAGCAGCCAATTTTGGCCTCCGGGACAGGGGAAGAGAGAGACCCAGTACTTC.

This clonotype was seen ten or more times. Relative to the germline gene, one junction end is altered; a read error may explain this. The V gene is TRBV4-1, the J gene TRBJ2-5; TRBD2 might be the D (6 bases). The V gene's germline CDR1 is MGHRA and CDR2 YSYEKL. CDR3 size: 12 residues. The CDR3 is CASSQAGETQYF. In DNA, the CDR3 is TGTGCCAGCAGCCAAGCGGGAGAGACCCAGTACTTC.

This clonotype was observed a handful of times. The CDR3 nucleotides read TGTGCCACCAGTGCCCCGACAAATAGCAATCAGCCCCAGCATTTT. Translated, it gives CATSAPTNSNQPQHF. The rearrangement uses TRBV24-1 and TRBJ1-5; D remains ambiguous. This CDR3 is 15 amino acids long. CDR1 and CDR2 from the germline V gene are KGHDR and SFDVKD. V was trimmed by 5 bases and J by 0 bases, leaving 10 bases between them.

The chain recombines TRBV12-3 or TRBV12-4 with TRBJ2-4; D is uncertain. V lost 1 base, J lost 0 bases, and 10 bases lay in between. CDR3 length: 16 amino acids. CDR3 residues: CASSLEGSLAKNIQYF. As DNA, the CDR3 is TGTGCCAGCAGTTTAGAGGGTTCCCTAGCCAAAAACATTCAGTACTTC.

The V call is TRBV4-1, the J call TRBJ2-6, with 7 bases aligning to TRBD1. J gave up 0 bases and V 4 bases, and 6 bases lay outside the gene matches. CDR1 and CDR2 from the germline V gene are MGHRA and YSYEKL. The CDR3 is 17 amino acids. CDR3 sequence reads: CASSPGQVRSGANVLTF. The CDR3, as DNA: TGCGCCAGCAGCCCAGGACAGGTTCGCTCTGGGGCCAACGTCCTGACTTTC.

This clonotype was detected only a few times. The chain links TRBV7-9 to TRBJ1-2, with no clear D. This CDR3 comprises 13 residues. Germline CDR1 and CDR2: SEHNR and FQNEAQ (reference sequence). V was shortened by 5 bases and J by 3 bases, with 10 bases between the two germline ends. CDR3 sequence (DNA): TGTGCCAGCAGCCCCCACGGGGACTATGGCTACACCTTC. This translates into CASSPHGDYGYTF.

The chain employs TRBV6-5 and TRBJ2-1, with D perhaps TRBD1 (6 bases). Trimming stripped 8 bases from V and 14 bases from J, with 16 bases between. This CDR3 region has 11 residues. The germline gives CDR1 MNHEY, CDR2 SVGAGI. The chain's CDR3 is CASRTGIFEFF. As DNA, the CDR3 is TGTGCCAGCCGTACAGGGATCTTCGAGTTCTTC.

This clonotype was detected a few times. This rearrangement joins TRBV20-1 to TRBJ1-5; D is uncertain. The CDR3 is 12 amino acids. Trimming shortened V by 7 bases and J by 2 bases, and 9 bases separated the two germline ends. CDR1 and CDR2 from the germline V gene are DFQATT and SNEGSKA (reference sequence). The CDR3: CSVRTGNQPQHF. The CDR3 nucleotides read TGCAGTGTGAGGACTGGCAATCAGCCCCAGCATTTT.

This clonotype has only a few counts. The rearrangement joins TRBV18 to TRBJ1-1; D is possibly TRBD1 (5 bases). The CDR3 totals 15 residues. Germline V lookup: CDR1 KGHSH, CDR2 LQKENI. The V and J ends lost 1 base and 1 base respectively, with 10 bases between them. CDR3 region: CASSPRWGENTEAFF. The CDR3 DNA reads TGTGCCAGCTCACCACGGTGGGGGGAGAACACTGAAGCTTTCTTT.

The chain couples TRBV7-2 to TRBJ2-3, with 9 bases identical to TRBD2. The CDR3 has 17 residues. The V and J ends lost 5 bases and 0 bases, in that order; junction bases with no gene match: 9. From germline, CDR1 is SGHTA and CDR2 FQGNSA. The CDR3 DNA follows: TGTGCCAGCAGCCAACCCTCTCTAGCGGGGAGCACAGATACGCAGTATTTT. Protein: CASSQPSLAGSTDTQYF.

Written as DNA, the CDR3 is TGTGCCAGCAGAATTATTTCCAGGGACAGGTCCTACGAGCAGTACTTC. Translating gives CASRIISRDRSYEQYF. This chain links TRBV5-7 with TRBJ2-7; 8 bases align to TRBD1. TRBV5-7 is assigned to the ORF class and has an uncertain function. This CDR3 region has 16 residues. V was clipped by 5 bases and J by 1 base; unmatched bases: 11.

This clonotype has just a few counts. The genes are TRBV7-9 and TRBJ2-7, with D uncertain. The CDR3 spans 13 residues. Germline lookup yields CDR1 SEHNR and CDR2 FQNEAQ (reference sequence). The V end was cut by 6 bases, the J end by 2 bases, with 11 bases between. The chain's CDR3 is CASSLTSAYEQYF. The DNA of the CDR3 is TGTGCCAGCAGTCTGACATCCGCCTACGAGCAGTACTTC.

In this sample, this clonotype turned up a few times. J is TRBJ2-3 and V is TRBV15, with D possibly matching TRBD2 (5 bases). The CDR3 extends over 11 amino acids. In germline, CDR1 is LNHNV, CDR2 YYDKDF (reference sequence). Trimming took 8 bases from V and 6 from J, leaving 9 bases between them. The chain's CDR3 is CATEGADTQYF. In nucleotides, the CDR3 is TGTGCCACCGAGGGAGCTGATACGCAGTATTTT.